This TCR beta chain was identified in a study of blood T cells in healthy people across ages. CDR3 size: 14 residues. Trimming took 7 bases from V and 2 from J, leaving 15 bases between them. Germline V gene sequence: CDR1 MNHNY, CDR2 SVGAGI (reference sequence). Next came a second PCR, run for about 7 to 12 cycles, which used a sample-barcoded 5' primer along with a J-beta primer mix. A single record per CDR3 protein comes from TCRdb applying MiXCR to the 5' RACE reads. The sample includes approximately 1,700,000 distinct CDR3 sequences, around 40% of them seen just once. Sequencing was carried out using blood. This chain uses TRBV6-6 with TRBJ2-7; D is possibly TRBD1 (6 bases). This receptor was identified in a human donor in good health. This CDR3 is CASTQGPPAYEQYF. DNA for the CDR3: TGTGCCAGCACCCAGGGGCCTCCGGCCTACGAGCAGTACTTC.